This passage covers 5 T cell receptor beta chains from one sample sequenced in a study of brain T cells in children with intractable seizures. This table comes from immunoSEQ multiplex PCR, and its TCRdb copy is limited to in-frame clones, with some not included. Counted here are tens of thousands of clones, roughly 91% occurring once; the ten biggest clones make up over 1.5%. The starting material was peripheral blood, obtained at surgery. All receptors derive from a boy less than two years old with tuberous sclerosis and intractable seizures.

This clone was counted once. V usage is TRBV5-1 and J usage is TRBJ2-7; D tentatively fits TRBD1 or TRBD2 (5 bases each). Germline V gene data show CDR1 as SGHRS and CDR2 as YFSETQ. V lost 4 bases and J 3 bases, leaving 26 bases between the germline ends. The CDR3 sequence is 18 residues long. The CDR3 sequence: CASSAEPGTAGTLYEQYF. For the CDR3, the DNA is TGCGCCAGCAGCGCCGAGCCGGGGACGGCAGGAACCCTCTACGAGCAGTACTTC.

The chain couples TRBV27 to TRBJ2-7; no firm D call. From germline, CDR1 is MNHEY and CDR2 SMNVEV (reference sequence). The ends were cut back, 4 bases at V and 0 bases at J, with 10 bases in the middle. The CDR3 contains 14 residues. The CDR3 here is CASSSKESSYEQYF. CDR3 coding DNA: TGTGCCAGCAGTTCAAAGGAGAGCTCCTACGAGCAGTACTTC.

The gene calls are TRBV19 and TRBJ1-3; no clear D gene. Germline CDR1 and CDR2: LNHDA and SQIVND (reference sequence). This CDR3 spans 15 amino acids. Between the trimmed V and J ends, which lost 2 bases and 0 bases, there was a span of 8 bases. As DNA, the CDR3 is TGTGCCAGTAGTATACCCCGTCCCTCTGGAAACACCATATATTTT. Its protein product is CASSIPRPSGNTIYF.

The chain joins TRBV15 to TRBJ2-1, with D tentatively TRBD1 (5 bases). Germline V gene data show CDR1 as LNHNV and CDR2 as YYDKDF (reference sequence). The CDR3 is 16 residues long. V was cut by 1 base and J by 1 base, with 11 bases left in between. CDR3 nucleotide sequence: TGTGCCACCAGCAGAGGTGGGGCAAGGTCCTACAATGAGCAGTTCTTC. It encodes CATSRGGARSYNEQFF.

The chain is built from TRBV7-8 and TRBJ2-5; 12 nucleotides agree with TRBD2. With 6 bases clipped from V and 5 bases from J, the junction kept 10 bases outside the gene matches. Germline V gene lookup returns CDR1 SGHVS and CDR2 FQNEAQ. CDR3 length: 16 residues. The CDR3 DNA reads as TGTGCCAGCAGTTCCCTAGCGGGAGGGCCGGGGGAGACCCAGTACTTC. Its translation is CASSSLAGGPGETQYF.